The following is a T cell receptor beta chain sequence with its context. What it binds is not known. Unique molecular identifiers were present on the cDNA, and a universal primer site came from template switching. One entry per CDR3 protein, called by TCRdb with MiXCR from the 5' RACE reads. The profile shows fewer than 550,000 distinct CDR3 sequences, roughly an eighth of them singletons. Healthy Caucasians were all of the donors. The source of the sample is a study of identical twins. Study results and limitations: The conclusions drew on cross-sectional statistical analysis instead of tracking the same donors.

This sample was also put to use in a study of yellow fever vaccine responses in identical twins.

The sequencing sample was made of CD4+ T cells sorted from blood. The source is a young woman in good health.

The CDR3 is CASREGANEAFF. The CDR3, as DNA: TGTGCCAGCAGGGAAGGAGCTAACGAAGCTTTCTTT. This chain connects TRBV6-6 to TRBJ1-1; no clear D gene. Deletions cut 6 bases from V and 8 bases from J, with 13 bases between. This CDR3 is built from 12 residues. Germline V gene lookup returns CDR1 MNHNY and CDR2 SVGAGI (reference sequence).